The present entry profiles one TCR beta chain with its context. Assay used: immunoSEQ multiplex PCR; TCRdb lists only in-frame clones, some missing. The repertoire holds around 190,000 clones, under 85% seen once, with 6.5% to 8.5% in the top ten. The data were taken from a study of blood T cell repertoires in COVID-19. Study as a whole: COVID-19 samples, acute and convalescent, were from the United States, Italy and Spain.

Germline V gene lookup returns CDR1 SGDLS and CDR2 YYNGEE. CDR3 length: 15 amino acids. Trimming cost V 0 bases and J 6 bases; bases outside gene matches: 5. The chain carries TRBV9 and TRBJ1-2; TRBD1 agrees at 10 bases. The sequencing input was peripheral blood. The TCR was taken from a woman in her sixties or seventies with COVID-19, enrolled during active disease. The CDR3 region is CASSVATGGKDGYTF. DNA of the CDR3: TGTGCCAGCAGCGTAGCGACAGGGGGCAAGGATGGCTACACCTTC.